This is a list of T cell receptor beta chains from one sample in a study of post-analysis software for immune sequencing data. TCRdb itself ran the PCR reads through MiXCR, one entry per CDR3 protein. In the table there are about 770,000 distinct CDR3 sequences, about half of which are singletons. The sequencing input was blood. All receptors come from a girl between 5 and 17 years old with multiple sclerosis. Each CDR3 is given with its conserved first and last residue. D genes are given only for firm matches. Clone size is given for some rows only: seen once, a few or many times, or a class if the clone is expanded.

CASSGGAGAGNTIYF | TGTGCCAGCAGTGGGGGGGCAGGGGCTGGAAACACCATATATTTT | TRBV2 | . | . | TRBJ1-3
CASSYGGGGRSHYSYEQYF | TGTGCCAGCAGTTACGGTGGGGGGGGACGTTCCCATTATTCCTACGAGCAGTACTTC | TRBV6-5 | . | TRBD2 | TRBJ2-7
CASSQLDRGKNIQYF | TGTGCCAGCAGCCAACTAGACAGGGGTAAAAACATTCAGTACTTC | TRBV14 | . | TRBD1 | TRBJ2-4
CAIRGPQREGRNEQFF | TGTGCCATCAGGGGACCCCAGCGGGAGGGCCGCAATGAGCAGTTCTTC | TRBV10-3 | . | TRBD2 | TRBJ2-1
CASSSRRADEQFF | TGTGCCAGCAGCTCCCGACGAGCCGATGAGCAGTTCTTC | TRBV7-2 | . | . | TRBJ2-1
CASSQDRPEEKLFF | TGCGCCAGCAGCCAAGATCGTCCGGAGGAAAAACTGTTTTTT | TRBV4-1 | many | . | TRBJ1-4
CASSQDLSSGTHNEQFF | TGTGCCAGCAGCCAAGATTTATCTAGCGGGACCCACAATGAGCAGTTCTTC | TRBV3-1 | . | TRBD2 | TRBJ2-1
CASSSGEGRGTEAFF | TGCGCCAGCAGCTCAGGGGAGGGGAGAGGGACTGAAGCTTTCTTT | TRBV5-1 | . | . | TRBJ1-1
CASSEFRGSYEQYF | TGCGCCAGCAGTGAGTTCAGGGGTTCCTACGAGCAGTACTTC | TRBV10-2 | . | . | TRBJ2-7
CASSVRDRDYNEQFF | TGTGCCAGCAGCGTCCGGGACAGAGATTACAATGAGCAGTTCTTC | TRBV5-6 | . | TRBD1 | TRBJ2-1
CASSPRSGRDEQYF | TGTGCCAGCAGCCCCCGGAGCGGGAGGGACGAGCAGTACTTC | TRBV7-2 | many | TRBD2 | TRBJ2-7
CASSHRQGPYEQYF | TGTGCCAGCAGCCATCGACAGGGTCCCTACGAGCAGTACTTC | TRBV7-9 | few | TRBD1 | TRBJ2-7